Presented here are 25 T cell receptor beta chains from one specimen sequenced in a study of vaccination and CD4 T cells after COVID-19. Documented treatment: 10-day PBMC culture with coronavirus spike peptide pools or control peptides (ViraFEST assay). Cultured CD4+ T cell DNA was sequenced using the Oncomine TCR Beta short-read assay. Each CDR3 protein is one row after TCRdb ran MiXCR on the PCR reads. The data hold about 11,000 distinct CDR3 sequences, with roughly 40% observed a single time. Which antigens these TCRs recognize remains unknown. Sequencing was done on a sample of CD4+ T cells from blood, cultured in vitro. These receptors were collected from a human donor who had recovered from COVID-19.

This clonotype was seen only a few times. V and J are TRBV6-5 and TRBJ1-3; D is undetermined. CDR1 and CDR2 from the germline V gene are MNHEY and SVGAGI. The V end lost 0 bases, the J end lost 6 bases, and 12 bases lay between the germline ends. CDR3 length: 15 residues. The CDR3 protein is CASSYSAGRVNTIYF. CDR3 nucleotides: TGTGCCAGCAGTTACTCGGCAGGCCGGGTAAACACCATATATTTT.

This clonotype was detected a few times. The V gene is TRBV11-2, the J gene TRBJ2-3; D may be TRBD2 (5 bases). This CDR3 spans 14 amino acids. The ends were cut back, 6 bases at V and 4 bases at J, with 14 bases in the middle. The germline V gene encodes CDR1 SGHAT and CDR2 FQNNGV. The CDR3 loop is CASSRRPSPDTQYF. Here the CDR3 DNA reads TGTGCCAGCAGTAGGCGGCCTAGCCCAGATACGCAGTATTTT.

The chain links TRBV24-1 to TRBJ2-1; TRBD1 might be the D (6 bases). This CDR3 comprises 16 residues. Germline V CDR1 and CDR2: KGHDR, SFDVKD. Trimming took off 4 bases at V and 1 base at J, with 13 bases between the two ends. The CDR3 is CATSDAQGRSYNEQFF. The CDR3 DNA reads TGTGCCACCAGTGACGCACAGGGTCGGTCCTACAATGAGCAGTTCTTC.

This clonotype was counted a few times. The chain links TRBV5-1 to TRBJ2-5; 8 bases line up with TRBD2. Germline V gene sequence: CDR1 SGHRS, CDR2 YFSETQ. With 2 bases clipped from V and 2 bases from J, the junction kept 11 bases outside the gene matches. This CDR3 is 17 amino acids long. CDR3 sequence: CASSFGSGGPGQETQYF. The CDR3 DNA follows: TGCGCCAGCAGCTTCGGCAGCGGGGGCCCCGGGCAAGAGACCCAGTACTTC.

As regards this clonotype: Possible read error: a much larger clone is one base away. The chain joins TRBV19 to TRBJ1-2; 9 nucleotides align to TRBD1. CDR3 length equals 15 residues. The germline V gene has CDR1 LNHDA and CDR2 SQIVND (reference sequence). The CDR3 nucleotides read TGTGCCAGTTCAGGGCAGACAGGGGGGAACTATGGCTGCACCTTC. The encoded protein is CASSGQTGGNYGCTF.

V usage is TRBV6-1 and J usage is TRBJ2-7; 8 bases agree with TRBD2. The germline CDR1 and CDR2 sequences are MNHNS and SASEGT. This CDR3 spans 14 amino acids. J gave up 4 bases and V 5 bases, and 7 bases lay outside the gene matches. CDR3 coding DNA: TGTGCCAGCAGTAACAGCGGGGGCGGGTACGAGCAGTACTTC. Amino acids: CASSNSGGGYEQYF.

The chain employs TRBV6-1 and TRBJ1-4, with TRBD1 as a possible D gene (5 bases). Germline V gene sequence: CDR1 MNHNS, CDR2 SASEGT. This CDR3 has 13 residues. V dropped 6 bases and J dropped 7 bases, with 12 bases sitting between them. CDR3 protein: CASRTGGGEKLFF. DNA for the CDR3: TGTGCCAGCAGAACTGGGGGGGGTGAAAAACTGTTTTTT.

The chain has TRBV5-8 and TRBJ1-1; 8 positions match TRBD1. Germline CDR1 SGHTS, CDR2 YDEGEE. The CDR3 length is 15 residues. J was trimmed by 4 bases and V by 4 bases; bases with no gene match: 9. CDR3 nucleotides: TGTGCCAGCAGCAGGGGGACAGGCTCACTCACTGAAGCTTTCTTT. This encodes CASSRGTGSLTEAFF. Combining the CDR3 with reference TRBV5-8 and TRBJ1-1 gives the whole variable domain EAGVTQSPTHLIKTRGQQATLRCSPISGHTSVYWYQQALGLGLQFLLWYDEGEERNRGNFPPRFSGRQFPNYSSELNVNALELEDSALYLCASSRGTGSLTEAFFGQGTRLTVV.

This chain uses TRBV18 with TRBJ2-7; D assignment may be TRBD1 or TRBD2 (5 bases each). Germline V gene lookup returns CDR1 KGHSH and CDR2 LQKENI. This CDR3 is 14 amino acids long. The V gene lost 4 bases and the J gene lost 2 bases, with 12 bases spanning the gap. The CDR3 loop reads CASSHRDGPYEQYF. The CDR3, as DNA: TGTGCCAGCTCACACCGGGACGGACCCTACGAGCAGTACTTC.

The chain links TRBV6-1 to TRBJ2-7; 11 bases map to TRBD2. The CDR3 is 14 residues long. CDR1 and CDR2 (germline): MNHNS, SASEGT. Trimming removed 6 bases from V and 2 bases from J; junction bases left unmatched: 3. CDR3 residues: CASRGTSGAYEQYF. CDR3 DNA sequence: TGTGCCAGCAGGGGGACTAGCGGAGCCTACGAGCAGTACTTC.

CDR3 region: CAISESIPGANTEAFF. CDR3 sequence (DNA): TGTGCCATCAGTGAGTCGATCCCAGGAGCGAACACTGAAGCTTTCTTT. This chain uses TRBV10-3 with TRBJ1-1, with D unclear. The CDR3 spans 16 residues. CDR1 ENHRY and CDR2 SYGVKD come from the germline V gene. Between the trimmed V and J ends, which lost 0 bases and 1 base, there was a span of 12 bases.

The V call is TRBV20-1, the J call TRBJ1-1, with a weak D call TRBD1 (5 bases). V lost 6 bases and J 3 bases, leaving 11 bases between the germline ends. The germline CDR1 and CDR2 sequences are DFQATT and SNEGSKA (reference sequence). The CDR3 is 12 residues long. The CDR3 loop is CSAIRGDTEAFF. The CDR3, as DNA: TGCAGTGCGATCCGGGGGGACACTGAAGCTTTCTTT.

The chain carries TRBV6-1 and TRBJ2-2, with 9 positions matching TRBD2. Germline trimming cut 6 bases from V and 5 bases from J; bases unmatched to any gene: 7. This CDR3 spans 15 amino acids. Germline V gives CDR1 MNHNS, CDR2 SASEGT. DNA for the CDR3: TGTGCCAGCAGCTTAGCGGGGGACGGTACCGGGGAGCTGTTTTTT. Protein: CASSLAGDGTGELFF.

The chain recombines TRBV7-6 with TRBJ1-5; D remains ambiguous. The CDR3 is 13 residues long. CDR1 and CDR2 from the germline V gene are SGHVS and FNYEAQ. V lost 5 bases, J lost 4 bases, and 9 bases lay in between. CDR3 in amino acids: CASSLQWNQPQHF. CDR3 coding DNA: TGTGCCAGCAGCCTCCAGTGGAATCAGCCCCAGCATTTT.

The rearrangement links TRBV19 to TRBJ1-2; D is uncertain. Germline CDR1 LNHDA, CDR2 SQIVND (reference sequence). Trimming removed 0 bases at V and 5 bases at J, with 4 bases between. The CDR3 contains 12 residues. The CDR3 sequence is CASSIEGYGYTF. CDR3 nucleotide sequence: TGTGCCAGTAGTATAGAGGGTTATGGCTACACCTTC. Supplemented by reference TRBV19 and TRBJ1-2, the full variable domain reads DGGITQSPKYLFRKEGQNVTLSCEQNLNHDAMYWYRQDPGQGLRLIYYSQIVNDFQKGDIAEGYSVSREKKESFPLTVTSAQKNPTAFYLCASSIEGYGYTFGSGTRLTVV.

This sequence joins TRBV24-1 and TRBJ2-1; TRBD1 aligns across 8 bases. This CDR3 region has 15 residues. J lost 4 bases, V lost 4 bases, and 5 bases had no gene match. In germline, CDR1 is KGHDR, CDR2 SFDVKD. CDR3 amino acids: CATSETRQGYNEQFF. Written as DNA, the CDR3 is TGTGCCACCAGTGAAACTAGACAGGGGTACAATGAGCAGTTCTTC.

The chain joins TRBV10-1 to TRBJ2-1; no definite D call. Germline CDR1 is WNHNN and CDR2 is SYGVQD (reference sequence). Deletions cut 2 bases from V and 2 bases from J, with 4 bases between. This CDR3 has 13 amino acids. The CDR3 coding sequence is TGCGCCAGCAGTGAGGGGACCTACAATGAGCAGTTCTTC. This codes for CASSEGTYNEQFF.

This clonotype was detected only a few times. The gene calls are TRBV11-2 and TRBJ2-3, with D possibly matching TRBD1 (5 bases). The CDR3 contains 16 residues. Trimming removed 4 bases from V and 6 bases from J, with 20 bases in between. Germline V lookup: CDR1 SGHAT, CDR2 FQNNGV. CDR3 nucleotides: TGTGCCAGCAGCTCCCTGAAAAGACAGTTTAAGGATACGCAGTATTTT. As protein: CASSSLKRQFKDTQYF.

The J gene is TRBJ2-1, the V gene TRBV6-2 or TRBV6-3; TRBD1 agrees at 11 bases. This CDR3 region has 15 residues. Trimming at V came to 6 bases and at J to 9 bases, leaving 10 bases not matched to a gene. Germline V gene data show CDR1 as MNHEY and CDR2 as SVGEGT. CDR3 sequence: CASSPAGTGGFEQFF. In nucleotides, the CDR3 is TGTGCCAGCAGCCCGGCCGGGACAGGGGGTTTTGAGCAGTTCTTC.

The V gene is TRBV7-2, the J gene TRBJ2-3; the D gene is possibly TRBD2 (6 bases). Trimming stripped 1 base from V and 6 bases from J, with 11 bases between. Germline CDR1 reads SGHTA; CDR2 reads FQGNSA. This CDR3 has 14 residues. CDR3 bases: TGTGCCAGCAGCTTAGTTGGGGGAGGCGATACGCAGTATTTT. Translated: CASSLVGGGDTQYF. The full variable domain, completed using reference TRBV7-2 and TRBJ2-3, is GAGVSQSPSNKVTEKGKDVELRCDPISGHTALYWYRQSLGQGLEFLIYFQGNSAPDKSGLPSDRFSAERTGGSVSTLTIQRTQQEDSAVYLCASSLVGGGDTQYFGPGTRLTVL.

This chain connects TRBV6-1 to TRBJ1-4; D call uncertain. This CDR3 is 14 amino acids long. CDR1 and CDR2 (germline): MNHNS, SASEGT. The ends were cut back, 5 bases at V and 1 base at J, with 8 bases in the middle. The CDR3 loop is CASSTVRTNEKLFF. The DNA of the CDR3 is TGTGCCAGCAGTACCGTCAGAACTAATGAAAAACTGTTTTTT.

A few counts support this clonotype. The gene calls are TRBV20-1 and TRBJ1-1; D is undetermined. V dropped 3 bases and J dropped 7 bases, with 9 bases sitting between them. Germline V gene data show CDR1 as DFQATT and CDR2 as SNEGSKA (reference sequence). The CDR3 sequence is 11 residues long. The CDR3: CSASSGHEAFF. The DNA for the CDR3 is TGCAGTGCTAGTAGCGGCCATGAAGCTTTCTTT.

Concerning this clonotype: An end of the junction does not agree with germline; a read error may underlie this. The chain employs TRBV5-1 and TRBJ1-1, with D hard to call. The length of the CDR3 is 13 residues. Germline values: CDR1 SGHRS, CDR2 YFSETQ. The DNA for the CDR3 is TGCGCCAGCAGGGGAGAGCACACCCTGAATTGGGCCTTT. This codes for CASRGEHTLNWAF.

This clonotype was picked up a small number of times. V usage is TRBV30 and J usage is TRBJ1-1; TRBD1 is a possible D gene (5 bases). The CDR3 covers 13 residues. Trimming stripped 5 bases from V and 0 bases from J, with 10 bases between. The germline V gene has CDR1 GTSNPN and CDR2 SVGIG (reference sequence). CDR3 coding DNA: TGTGCCTGGGCGACAGTTGTGAACACTGAAGCTTTCTTT. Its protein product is CAWATVVNTEAFF.

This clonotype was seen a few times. The CDR3 reads CASGQLSTNEKLFF. CDR3 nucleotides: TGTGCCAGCGGCCAACTTTCAACTAATGAAAAACTGTTTTTT. The genes are TRBV6-2 or TRBV6-3 and TRBJ1-4; D is undetermined. Germline V CDR1 and CDR2: MNHEY, SVGEGT. CDR3 length: 14 amino acids. Trimming pared 8 bases from V and 0 bases from J, leaving 10 bases between.